This T cell receptor beta chain was recovered during a study of vaccination effects on CD4 cells after COVID-19. About this clone itself: Its specificity is unknown.

Sequencing used immunoSEQ multiplex PCR; TCRdb keeps in-frame clones, though not all of them. The sample records 35,000 to 45,000 clones, 76% being singletons. Isolation of CD4+ T cells took place after 10 days of culture. The person acquired a PCR-confirmed SARS-CoV-2 infection between March and December 2020. Participants completed two doses of the BNT162b2 or mRNA-1273 vaccine. Specimen: CD4+ T cells from PBMCs cultured without peptide, collected after COVID-19 vaccination. The sequence derives from a human donor who had a prior SARS-CoV-2 infection.

This chain's CDR3 is CASRNLGNTIYF. CDR3 DNA: TGTGCCAGCAGGAACCTCGGAAACACCATATATTTT. The J gene is TRBJ1-3, the V gene TRBV5-8; D remains ambiguous. CDR1 is SGHTS and CDR2 is YDEGEE in the germline V gene. CDR3 size: 12 residues. Trimming stripped 5 bases from V and 4 bases from J, with 7 bases between.